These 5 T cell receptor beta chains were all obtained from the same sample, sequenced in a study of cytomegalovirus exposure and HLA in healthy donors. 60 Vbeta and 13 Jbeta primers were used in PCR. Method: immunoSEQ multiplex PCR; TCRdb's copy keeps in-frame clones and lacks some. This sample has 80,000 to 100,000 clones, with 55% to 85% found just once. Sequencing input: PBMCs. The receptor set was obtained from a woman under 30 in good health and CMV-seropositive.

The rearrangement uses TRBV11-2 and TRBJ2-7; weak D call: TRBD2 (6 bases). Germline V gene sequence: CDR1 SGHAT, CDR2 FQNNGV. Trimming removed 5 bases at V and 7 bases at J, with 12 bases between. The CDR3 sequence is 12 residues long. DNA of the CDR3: TGTGCCAGCAGCCGACTCGGGGGAGAGCAGTACTTC. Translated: CASSRLGGEQYF.

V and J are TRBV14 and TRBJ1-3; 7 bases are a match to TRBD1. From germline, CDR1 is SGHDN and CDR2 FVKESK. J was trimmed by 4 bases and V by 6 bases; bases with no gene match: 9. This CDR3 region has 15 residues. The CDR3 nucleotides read TGTGCCAGCAGTCCTGACAGGGCCCTCGGAAACACCATATATTTT. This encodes CASSPDRALGNTIYF.

The CDR3 sequence is CASSIDMGQVPNQPQHF. As DNA, the CDR3 is TGTGCCAGTAGTATAGATATGGGGCAGGTTCCCAATCAGCCCCAGCATTTT. The chain is built from TRBV19 and TRBJ1-5; possibly TRBD1 for D (5 bases). In germline, CDR1 is LNHDA, CDR2 SQIVND (reference sequence). V was cut by 0 bases and J by 3 bases, with 15 bases left in between. The CDR3 length is 17 residues. Based on the CDR3 plus reference TRBV19 and TRBJ1-5, the full variable domain is DGGITQSPKYLFRKEGQNVTLSCEQNLNHDAMYWYRQDPGQGLRLIYYSQIVNDFQKGDIAEGYSVSREKKESFPLTVTSAQKNPTAFYLCASSIDMGQVPNQPQHFGDGTRLSIL.

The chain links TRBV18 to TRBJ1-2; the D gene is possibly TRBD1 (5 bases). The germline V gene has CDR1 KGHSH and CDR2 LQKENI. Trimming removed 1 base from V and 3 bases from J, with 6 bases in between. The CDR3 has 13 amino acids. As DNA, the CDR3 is TGTGCCAGCTCACCACGGGGGGACTATGGCTACACCTTC. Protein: CASSPRGDYGYTF.

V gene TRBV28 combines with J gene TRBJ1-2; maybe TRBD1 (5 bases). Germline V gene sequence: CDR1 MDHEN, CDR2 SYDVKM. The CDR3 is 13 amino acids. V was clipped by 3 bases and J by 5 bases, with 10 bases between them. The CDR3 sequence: CASSFGGGYGYTF. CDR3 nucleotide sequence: TGTGCCAGCAGTTTCGGCGGGGGGTATGGCTACACCTTC.